The next 23 T cell receptor beta chains were all read from a single sample in a study of shared clonotypes between healthy human individuals. The naive CD8 population came from CD45RO-negative cells selected for CCR7, without terminally differentiated effector memory CD45RA+ cells. Repertoires were generated with immunoSEQ multiplex PCR, while TCRdb's copy carries only in-frame clones and drops some. This repertoire shows hundreds of thousands of clones, approximately 96% found once; its top ten account for 0.11%. Sequencing used naive CD8+ T cells sorted from blood. All receptors come from a woman in her thirties in good health.

The chain links TRBV9 to TRBJ2-7; 9 bases match TRBD2. The CDR3 totals 16 residues. Trimming removed 3 bases from V and 5 bases from J; junction bases left unmatched: 12. Germline V lookup: CDR1 SGDLS, CDR2 YYNGEE. The CDR3 nucleotides are TGTGCCAGCAGCGCCGGACTAGCGAGAGCGGTCCACGAGCAGTACTTC. This encodes CASSAGLARAVHEQYF.

The chain recombines TRBV7-8 with TRBJ2-1; D remains unclear. Trimming took off 5 bases at V and 8 bases at J, with 7 bases between the two ends. Germline V gene sequence: CDR1 SGHVS, CDR2 FQNEAQ. The CDR3 runs 11 residues. This CDR3 reads CASSPVDEQFF. As DNA, the CDR3 is TGTGCCAGCAGCCCCGTGGATGAGCAGTTCTTC. Filled out from reference TRBV7-8 and TRBJ2-1, the complete variable domain reads GAGVSQSPRYKVAKRGQDVALRCDPISGHVSLFWYQQALGQGPEFLTYFQNEAQLDKSGLPSDRFFAERPEGSVSTLKIQRTQQEDSAVYLCASSPVDEQFFGPGTRLTVL.

The chain uses TRBV9 and TRBJ1-5, with D possibly matching TRBD1 (6 bases). The germline V gene encodes CDR1 SGDLS and CDR2 YYNGEE. The V gene lost 4 bases and the J gene lost 6 bases, with 17 bases spanning the gap. The CDR3 length is 15 residues. CDR3 bases: TGTGCCAGCAGCCGTGGTGGGGGGCACGGTCAGCCCCAGCATTTT. It translates to CASSRGGGHGQPQHF.

This clone was counted a few times. The sample holds other DNA sequences that translate to the same CDR3. This sequence joins TRBV9 and TRBJ2-7; unclear D gene. Germline V gene sequence: CDR1 SGDLS, CDR2 YYNGEE. This CDR3 spans 11 amino acids. Trimming cost V 0 bases and J 5 bases, with 3 bases left between them. For the CDR3, the DNA is TGTGCCAGCAGCGTAGGGGACGAGCAGTACTTC. Encoded protein: CASSVGDEQYF.

This sequence joins TRBV7-9 and TRBJ2-1, with 13 bases aligning to TRBD2. Looked up from germline, CDR1 is SEHNR and CDR2 is FQNEAQ (reference sequence). The CDR3 has 16 residues. J was trimmed by 7 bases and V by 5 bases; bases with no gene match: 8. In DNA form, the CDR3 reads TGTGCCAGCAGCGCAAGCGGGACTAGCGGGAAGAATGAGCAGTTCTTC. This encodes CASSASGTSGKNEQFF.

The rearrangement links TRBV27 to TRBJ2-3; D gene uncertain. CDR3 length equals 15 residues. The V end lost 3 bases, the J end lost 0 bases, and 10 bases lay between the germline ends. Germline CDR1 is MNHEY and CDR2 is SMNVEV (reference sequence). The CDR3, as DNA: TGTGCCAGCAGTTTGTGGCCCCGTAGCACAGATACGCAGTATTTT. Translated, it gives CASSLWPRSTDTQYF.

This clone was counted between two and nine times. V gene TRBV2 combines with J gene TRBJ1-2; 10 bases agree with TRBD1. The V segment lost 0 bases and the J segment 7 bases; nucleotides outside the gene matches: 5. CDR1 SNHLY and CDR2 FYNNEI come from the germline V gene. This CDR3 is built from 15 residues. The CDR3 here is CASSEAQTGGPGYTF. The CDR3 DNA is TGTGCCAGCAGTGAAGCCCAGACAGGGGGCCCTGGCTACACCTTC.

The chain links TRBV9 to TRBJ1-2, with D possibly matching TRBD1 (5 bases). The germline V gene has CDR1 SGDLS and CDR2 YYNGEE. V was pared by 3 bases and J by 2 bases, with 17 bases between. The length of the CDR3 is 16 residues. The CDR3 DNA reads as TGTGCCAGCAGCGCTGAAGGGGACTCCTTAAACTATGGCTACACCTTC. This codes for CASSAEGDSLNYGYTF. Based on the CDR3 plus reference TRBV9 and TRBJ1-2, the full variable domain is DSGVTQTPKHLITATGQRVTLRCSPRSGDLSVYWYQQSLDQGLQFLIQYYNGEERAKGNILERFSAQQFPDLHSELNLSSLELGDSALYFCASSAEGDSLNYGYTFGSGTRLTVV.

The rearrangement uses TRBV28 and TRBJ2-4, with D tentatively TRBD2 (6 bases). The CDR3 contains 16 residues. V lost 3 bases and J lost 0, with 12 bases in between. Germline V gene lookup returns CDR1 MDHEN and CDR2 SYDVKM. As DNA, the CDR3 is TGTGCCAGCAGTTTGCCTCCTAGCGCAGCCAAAAACATTCAGTACTTC. Its protein product is CASSLPPSAAKNIQYF.

This clone has a single count. The rearrangement links TRBV6-1 to TRBJ2-7; 7 bases are a match to TRBD2. J was trimmed by 3 bases and V by 7 bases; bases with no gene match: 9. There are 14 residues in the CDR3. Per germline, CDR1 MNHNS and CDR2 SASEGT. CDR3 DNA sequence: TGTGCCAGCAATTCAATAGCGGGTCTCTACGAGCAGTACTTC. Translation gives CASNSIAGLYEQYF.

The rearrangement joins TRBV5-1 to TRBJ1-2, with TRBD1 matching over 7 bases. Germline loops: CDR1 SGHRS, CDR2 YFSETQ. Trimming removed 4 bases from V and 2 bases from J; junction bases left unmatched: 8. This CDR3 spans 15 amino acids. CDR3: CASSQRNRGNYGYTF. As DNA, the CDR3 is TGCGCCAGCAGCCAAAGAAACAGGGGAAACTATGGCTACACCTTC.

The rearrangement links TRBV7-9 to TRBJ2-1; 9 bases are shared with TRBD2. Germline CDR1 reads SEHNR; CDR2 reads FQNEAQ (reference sequence). The ends lost 3 bases at V and 9 bases at J; junction bases unmatched: 12. This CDR3 has 16 residues. This CDR3 is CASSLSAGGRAVEQFF. The CDR3 DNA reads TGTGCCAGCAGCTTGTCCGCGGGAGGGAGGGCCGTTGAGCAGTTCTTC.

The CDR3 reads CASSIDGGYGYTF. In DNA, the CDR3 is TGTGCCAGTAGTATAGATGGAGGGTATGGCTACACCTTC. The chain employs TRBV19 and TRBJ1-2; no clear D gene. The V and J ends lost 0 bases and 5 bases respectively, with 7 bases between them. Germline V gene sequence: CDR1 LNHDA, CDR2 SQIVND (reference sequence). The CDR3 contains 13 residues.

V and J are TRBV5-1 and TRBJ2-7; the D gene is possibly TRBD1 (6 bases). V was trimmed by 3 bases and J by 2 bases, leaving 12 bases between them. CDR3 length: 14 residues. Germline assignment: CDR1 SGHRS and CDR2 YFSETQ. The DNA for the CDR3 is TGCGCCAGCAGCTCGACAGGCCAAACCTACGAGCAGTACTTC. This encodes CASSSTGQTYEQYF.

This chain joins TRBV7-9 and TRBJ2-5; perhaps D is TRBD1 or TRBD2 (5 bases each). The length of the CDR3 is 15 residues. V shed 5 bases and J shed 3 bases, with 16 bases lying between them. Germline CDR1 SEHNR, CDR2 FQNEAQ (reference sequence). CDR3 sequence (DNA): TGTGCCAGCAGCCCCCCCGGGACGGAGGAAGAGACCCAGTACTTC. This encodes CASSPPGTEEETQYF.

The rearrangement uses TRBV27 and TRBJ1-5, with a weak D call TRBD1 (6 bases). V was trimmed by 2 bases and J by 6 bases, leaving 11 bases between them. The CDR3 covers 14 residues. In germline, CDR1 is MNHEY, CDR2 SMNVEV (reference sequence). In nucleotides, the CDR3 is TGTGCCAGCAGTTTACTGGGGGCGAGTCAGCCCCAGCATTTT. Translated, it gives CASSLLGASQPQHF.

The chain uses TRBV7-6 and TRBJ1-1; 9 bases align to TRBD1. V was pared by 5 bases and J by 7 bases, with 2 bases of the junction left unmatched. Per the germline V gene, CDR1 is SGHVS and CDR2 is FNYEAQ. The CDR3 runs to 12 residues. The CDR3 bases are TGTGCCAGCAGCCGGGGACAGGGTGAAGCTTTCTTT. Protein: CASSRGQGEAFF. Based on the CDR3 plus reference TRBV7-6 and TRBJ1-1, the full variable domain is GAGVSQSPRYKVTKRGQDVALRCDPISGHVSLYWYRQALGQGPEFLTYFNYEAQQDKSGLPNDRFSAERPEGSISTLTIQRTEQRDSAMYRCASSRGQGEAFFGQGTRLTVV.

The chain links TRBV20-1 to TRBJ2-7; D uncertain. The CDR3 consists of 11 residues. The germline V gene encodes CDR1 DFQATT and CDR2 SNEGSKA (reference sequence). V lost 6 bases and J lost 5, with 11 bases in between. In nucleotides, the CDR3 is TGCAGTGCCCCTACCGGGCACGAGCAGTACTTC. Its translation: CSAPTGHEQYF.

The rearrangement joins TRBV2 to TRBJ2-2, with a possible D match to TRBD1 (6 bases). Germline-derived CDR1 and CDR2 are SNHLY and FYNNEI. The CDR3 length is 15 residues. Between the trimmed V and J ends, which lost 6 bases and 0 bases, there was a span of 11 bases. The chain's CDR3 is CASRGTSSNTGELFF. CDR3 sequence (DNA): TGTGCCAGCAGGGGGACATCGTCGAACACCGGGGAGCTGTTTTTT.

This CDR3 is CASSWGYEQFF. The CDR3 bases are TGTGCCAGCAGTTGGGGGTATGAGCAGTTCTTC. This chain links TRBV28 with TRBJ2-1; possibly TRBD1 or TRBD2 for D (5 bases each). CDR1 and CDR2 (germline): MDHEN, SYDVKM. The CDR3 has 11 amino acids. V gave up 4 bases and J gave up 8 bases, with 6 bases separating them.

The genes are TRBV27 and TRBJ2-3; TRBD2 aligns across 13 bases. Per germline, CDR1 MNHEY and CDR2 SMNVEV (reference sequence). The J segment lost 4 bases and the V segment lost 5 bases, leaving 15 bases of the junction unmatched. The CDR3 has 19 residues. The CDR3 coding sequence is TGTGCCAGCAGTCTAGACCCCGCTGGACTAGCGGGAGTCTCAGATACGCAGTATTTT. Its protein is CASSLDPAGLAGVSDTQYF.

The chain couples TRBV27 to TRBJ2-3; D call uncertain. Trimming took off 6 bases at V and 6 bases at J, with 13 bases between the two ends. CDR3 length: 13 residues. Germline values: CDR1 MNHEY, CDR2 SMNVEV (reference sequence). This chain's CDR3 is CASRPRLGDTQYF. For the CDR3, the DNA is TGTGCCAGCAGACCGCGGCTGGGGGATACGCAGTATTTT.

The chain recombines TRBV23-1 with TRBJ2-1, with D possibly matching TRBD2 (5 bases). TRBV23-1 is an ORF for which the function is uncertain. The ends were cut back, 1 base at V and 0 bases at J, with 16 bases in the middle. There are 18 residues in the CDR3. CDR3 protein: CASSQLATPMSSYNEQFF. The CDR3 coding sequence is TGCGCCAGCAGTCAATTAGCGACTCCGATGAGCTCCTACAATGAGCAGTTCTTC.